This T cell receptor (beta chain) is from a study of Graves' ophthalmopathy and Graves' hyperthyroidism. This clonotype was recorded a few times. The antigen is not known. Broader study findings: The study's model predicted ophthalmopathy progression at 65% to 71% sensitivity and about 72% specificity. A model of 13 signatures distinguished ophthalmopathy from stable hyperthyroidism at about 86% sensitivity and approximately 77% specificity.

Moderate-to-severe activity, CAS at least 3, NOSPECS at least 4 and duration under 3 months characterized donors with ophthalmopathy. Researchers turned away patients with other autoimmune diseases, uncontrolled infections, pregnancy or lactation. CDR3 regions of TCR beta were amplified from RNA transcripts. HTBI primers primed a first-round RT-PCR, and a second-round multiplex PCR followed. TCRdb analysed the multiplex PCR reads with MiXCR anew, one entry per CDR3 protein. The sample lists almost 750,000 distinct CDR3 sequences; roughly 40% were seen once. Sample: peripheral blood. The receptor comes from an adult man with Graves' ophthalmopathy.

DNA for the CDR3: TGTGCCAGCAGCACTCGCGGGGGGGCCCTGGAGACCCAGTACTTC. Encoded protein: CASSTRGGALETQYF. The V and J genes are TRBV7-9 and TRBJ2-5, with 9 positions matching TRBD2. Unmatched junction bases numbered 9, after V lost 5 bases and J lost 5 bases. The CDR3 runs 15 residues. The germline gives CDR1 SEHNR, CDR2 FQNEAQ (reference sequence).